This T cell receptor beta chain was obtained from a study of CD8 T cells in ankylosing spondylitis (dated by TCRdb to about 2017). Context from the whole study: The study set out to find disease-linked TCR variants by profiling T cell receptor beta repertoires in ankylosing spondylitis patients and healthy donors. The whole study cohort included over 85 healthy donors and 25 ankylosing spondylitis patients. Peripheral blood samples were taken, and synovial fluid was additionally collected from ankylosing spondylitis patients. Results the study describes overall, beyond this receptor: The disease-linked clones were reported to be significantly enriched in matched synovial fluid samples from ankylosing spondylitis patients. Some TCR beta motif variants had previously been reported in synovial fluid and blood of reactive arthritis patients, which suggested common disease-initiation mechanisms. A TCR beta motif of several highly homologous amino acid variants appeared characteristic of blood from ankylosing spondylitis patients. The disease-linked clones showed a CD8+ phenotype and occurred at relatively low frequencies in peripheral blood.

The listed sequencing device is Illumina HiSeq 2500. Quantitative 5'-RACE with molecular barcodes was the method used to prepare the TCR beta libraries. As for the original processing: To identify disease-linked TCR variants, a new computational method was used, one built on a probabilistic model of VDJ rearrangement. TCRdb reran the public reads through fastp at Q25 and MiXCR, keeping productive beta chains. CDR3 protein duplicates are merged, each entry listing the most common genes and DNA. These V and J calls rely on TCRdb rather than the paper's analysis. In all, the sample holds about 260,000 distinct CDR3 sequences, and over 15% of those were seen once. Of the sample, about 8.2% is held by the ten largest clones. The junction shows trimming of 7 bases on V and 8 bases on J, and the gene matches do not reach 12 bases of it. The CDR3 runs 16 amino acids, cysteine and phenylalanine included. CDR3 DNA only is kept here, 48 bases in frame from base 1. The germline V gene encodes CDR1 SEHNR and CDR2 FQNEAQ (reference sequence).

Note on this clonotype: Its antigen specificity is not known. It has no much larger one-base neighbor in the sample; base qualities were not kept.

What was sequenced was blood, either unsorted or a sorted T cell fraction (not recorded which). The TCR sequence derives from a male donor with ankylosing spondylitis or in good health (not recorded which). Recombination joined TRBV7-9 with TRBJ2-2, with 11 junctional bases fitting TRBD2. DNA sequence: TGTGCCAGCACCCCCCTCGGGACTAGCGGTTTGGGGGAGCTGTTTTTT. Its product reads: CASTPLGTSGLGELFF.